What follows is one T cell receptor (beta chain) and its context. This entry belongs to a study of blood T cell repertoires in COVID-19. Across the whole study: The United States, Italy and Spain provided the acute and convalescent COVID-19 samples. T cells, B-cell-depleted T cells, or PBMCs supplied cDNA or gDNA.

In the authors' methods: By means of reference gene primer amplification, nucleated cell counts were estimated. Assay: immunoSEQ multiplex PCR; the TCRdb copy retains only in-frame clones and omits some. From that table come the V and J calls and clone size; the DNA was used to work out D and trimming. The table shows approximately 230,000 clones, with 70% to 90% occurring only once. The sequence was collected from a man aged 18 to 35 with active or convalescent COVID-19. The sequenced material came from peripheral blood.

CDR3 DNA sequence: TGTGCCAGCAGCTTAACGCCCGGGGGAGCCAATGAGCAGTTCTTC. Its protein is CASSLTPGGANEQFF. This chain connects TRBV5-5 to TRBJ2-1; D may be TRBD2 (6 bases). Germline values: CDR1 SGHKS, CDR2 YYEKEE (reference sequence). The CDR3 is made up of 15 amino acids. The V end lost 2 bases, the J end lost 6 bases, and 15 bases lay between the germline ends.